The entry below describes one T cell receptor beta chain. V lost 5 bases, J lost 3 bases, and 6 bases stayed unmatched. Looked up from germline, CDR1 is MNHEY and CDR2 is SMNVEV (reference sequence). CDR3 length equals 14 residues. Clones were sequenced by immunoSEQ multiplex PCR, and TCRdb holds only the in-frame ones, with some missing. The data contain about 120,000 clones, about 89% of them singletons. Noted time point: peripheral blood 6 weeks after treatment start. Between 1 and 8 samples, pretreatment and on-treatment, were given by each patient. This sample is part of a study of PD-L1 blockade in urothelial cancer. Study at large: Atezolizumab (1,200 mg intravenously every 3 weeks) began around 2014 for patients. Analysis of the blood was performed 3 weeks (second dose) and 6 weeks after treatment start.

This sequence was found in a man aged 60 to 69 with urothelial cancer. The rearrangement joins TRBV27 to TRBJ2-7, with 8 bases matching TRBD1. The sequenced sample was PBMCs, obtained around atezolizumab (anti-PD-L1) treatment. DNA of the CDR3: TGTGCCAGCAGTCCCAACGGACAGGGCTACGAGCAGTACTTC. Encoded protein: CASSPNGQGYEQYF.